Each of the 2 T cell receptor beta chains below was sequenced from the same sample in a study of regulatory T cells in long-lasting Graves disease. Arm-PCR with iRepertoire HTBI primers amplified the CDR3 regions for these TCR beta libraries. In TCRdb, the multiplex PCR reads were re-called with MiXCR into one record per CDR3 protein. This sample has a few hundred thousand distinct CDR3 sequences, with 20% to 25% found just once. Time point of the sample: persistent/refractory GD, antithyroid drugs over 5 years with positive TRAb. RNA from PBMCs was the source of the TCR library. Sequenced material: peripheral blood mononuclear cells (PBMCs), taken when the disease was refractory, from a patient treated with antithyroid drugs. The receptors here all came from a female donor with Graves disease.

The rearrangement uses TRBV19 and TRBJ1-2, with TRBD1 matching 9 bases. Germline V lookup: CDR1 LNHDA, CDR2 SQIVND (reference sequence). The trim removed 5 bases at V and 3 bases at J, leaving 13 bases unmatched. This CDR3 comprises 17 residues. CDR3 DNA sequence: TGTGCCAGTAGTTCCGGGACAGGGAGGAATTTGGACTATGGCTACACCTTC. Translated, it gives CASSSGTGRNLDYGYTF. Drawing the rest from reference TRBV19 and TRBJ1-2, the complete variable domain is DGGITQSPKYLFRKEGQNVTLSCEQNLNHDAMYWYRQDPGQGLRLIYYSQIVNDFQKGDIAEGYSVSREKKESFPLTVTSAQKNPTAFYLCASSSGTGRNLDYGYTFGSGTRLTVV.

There are many counts of this clonotype. J is TRBJ2-5 and V is TRBV29-1; D may be TRBD1 (6 bases). Trimming shortened V by 1 base and J by 2 bases, and 14 bases separated the two germline ends. CDR1 is SQVTM and CDR2 is ANQGSEA in the germline V gene. This CDR3 is 15 amino acids long. The CDR3 nucleotides read TGCAGCGTTGAAGTAAGGGGGACACAGCAAGAGACCCAGTACTTC. Its protein is CSVEVRGTQQETQYF.